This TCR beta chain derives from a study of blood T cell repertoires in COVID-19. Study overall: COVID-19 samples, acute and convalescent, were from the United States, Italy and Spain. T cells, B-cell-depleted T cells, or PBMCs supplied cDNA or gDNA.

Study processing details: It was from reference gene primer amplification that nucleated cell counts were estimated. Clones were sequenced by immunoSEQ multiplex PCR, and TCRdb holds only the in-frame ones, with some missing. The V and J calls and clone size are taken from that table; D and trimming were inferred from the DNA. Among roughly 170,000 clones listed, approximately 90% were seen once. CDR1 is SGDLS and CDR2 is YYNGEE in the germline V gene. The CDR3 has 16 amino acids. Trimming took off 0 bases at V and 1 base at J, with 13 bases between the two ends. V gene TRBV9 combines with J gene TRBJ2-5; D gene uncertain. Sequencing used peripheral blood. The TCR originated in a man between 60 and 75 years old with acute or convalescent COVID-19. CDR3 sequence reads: CASSVGIGGLQETQYF. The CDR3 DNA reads TGTGCCAGCAGCGTAGGGATCGGCGGTCTCCAAGAGACCCAGTACTTC. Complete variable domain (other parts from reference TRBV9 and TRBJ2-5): DSGVTQTPKHLITATGQRVTLRCSPRSGDLSVYWYQQSLDQGLQFLIQYYNGEERAKGNILERFSAQQFPDLHSELNLSSLELGDSALYFCASSVGIGGLQETQYFGPGTRLLVL.